These 19 T cell receptor beta chains came from one sample sequenced in a study of blood T cell repertoires in COVID-19. Using immunoSEQ multiplex PCR, the repertoire was profiled, and TCRdb retains in-frame clones only, with some absent. The sample yields fewer than 80,000 clones, around four fifths seen once. Sequenced input: peripheral blood. These receptors all come from a human donor in a cohort sampled during active COVID-19.

The chain has TRBV2 and TRBJ2-7; 7 nucleotides match TRBD2. Trimming removed 0 bases from V and 6 bases from J; junction bases left unmatched: 2. The V gene's germline CDR1 is SNHLY and CDR2 FYNNEI. This CDR3 comprises 13 residues. CDR3 bases: TGTGCCAGCAGTGAAGCGCCGGGAGGCGAGCAGTACTTC. This sequence encodes CASSEAPGGEQYF.

The chain has TRBV24-1 and TRBJ2-1; TRBD1 agrees at 10 bases. This CDR3 comprises 17 residues. The germline gives CDR1 KGHDR, CDR2 SFDVKD. J lost 4 bases, V lost 4 bases, and 9 bases had no gene match. The CDR3: CATSETGGTGVYNEQFF. DNA for the CDR3: TGTGCCACCAGTGAGACCGGCGGGACAGGGGTTTACAATGAGCAGTTCTTC.

CDR3 amino acids: CATKLAGELFF. In DNA form, the CDR3 reads TGTGCCACCAAGCTAGCCGGGGAGCTGTTTTTT. V is TRBV25-1 and J is TRBJ2-2; no clear D gene. The CDR3 covers 11 residues. Looked up from germline, CDR1 is MGHDK and CDR2 is SYGVNS. The V gene lost 10 bases and the J gene lost 6 bases, with 9 bases spanning the gap.

V gene TRBV3-1 (or the pseudogene TRBV3-2) combines with J gene TRBJ2-7; D uncertain. V gave up 1 base and J gave up 4 bases, with 5 bases separating them. CDR3 length equals 12 residues. Looked up from germline, CDR1 is LGHDT and CDR2 is YNNKEL (reference sequence). The CDR3 reads CASSQAVYEQYF. CDR3 DNA sequence: TGTGCCAGCAGCCAAGCGGTATACGAGCAGTACTTC.

The table lists this clone with a count of one. The V call is TRBV9, the J call TRBJ2-7; D unclear. CDR1 and CDR2 from the germline V gene are SGDLS and YYNGEE. Trimming pared 4 bases from V and 3 bases from J, leaving 11 bases between. The CDR3 length is 13 residues. In nucleotides, the CDR3 is TGTGCCAGCAGCTTGAATGAGTTCTACGAGCAGTACTTC. It encodes CASSLNEFYEQYF.

The chain carries TRBV6-6 and TRBJ1-1; no firm D call. Trimming removed 1 base from V and 1 base from J, with 4 bases in between. Germline-derived CDR1 and CDR2 are MNHNY and SVGAGI (reference sequence). This CDR3 is built from 13 residues. Here the CDR3 reads CASSYFGNTEAFF. As DNA, the CDR3 is TGTGCCAGCAGTTACTTCGGGAACACTGAAGCTTTCTTT.

The chain carries TRBV7-2 and TRBJ2-7, with 10 bases identical to TRBD2. The junction had 6 bases not matched to a gene; V was cut back by 5 bases and J by 5 bases. CDR3 size: 14 residues. Germline CDR1 is SGHTA and CDR2 is FQGNSA. This CDR3 reads CASSPSGRAHEQYF. The DNA for the CDR3 is TGTGCCAGCAGCCCGAGCGGGAGGGCCCACGAGCAGTACTTC.

The J gene is TRBJ2-7, the V gene TRBV5-4; TRBD1 might be the D (5 bases). CDR1 is SGHNT, CDR2 YYREEE, per germline (reference sequence). The V end lost 2 bases, the J end lost 0 bases, and 12 bases lay between the germline ends. CDR3 length: 15 residues. The DNA of the CDR3 is TGTGCCAGCAGCTTCGGGTGGGGCCCCTCCTACGAGCAGTACTTC. Residues: CASSFGWGPSYEQYF.

The V gene is TRBV5-1, the J gene TRBJ1-1, with 7 bases that match TRBD1. CDR3 length: 14 residues. V dropped 4 bases and J dropped 4; count of bases not matched to a gene: 7. Per germline, CDR1 SGHRS and CDR2 YFSETQ. In nucleotides, the CDR3 is TGCGCCAGCAGCGACCTGACAGGGAGCACTGAAGCTTTCTTT. Its protein is CASSDLTGSTEAFF.

The chain joins TRBV12-3 or TRBV12-4 to TRBJ2-7; D possibly corresponds to TRBD1 (5 bases). Trimming took 4 bases from V and 7 from J, leaving 8 bases between them. There are 11 residues in the CDR3. The CDR3: CASSSGKEQYF. The DNA of the CDR3 is TGTGCCAGCAGTTCAGGGAAGGAGCAGTACTTC.

The chain is built from TRBV6-1 and TRBJ2-5; a weak D match, TRBD2 (7 bases). The V gene lost 2 bases and the J gene lost 5 bases, with 15 bases spanning the gap. CDR1 MNHNS and CDR2 SASEGT come from the germline V gene. This CDR3 is 15 amino acids long. The chain's CDR3 is CASSEIGGRGETQYF. The CDR3 nucleotides are TGTGCCAGCAGTGAAATCGGGGGGCGAGGGGAGACCCAGTACTTC.

The chain recombines TRBV27 with TRBJ1-2; 11 bases align to TRBD1. The CDR3 has 13 residues. Germline V gene data show CDR1 as MNHEY and CDR2 as SMNVEV (reference sequence). The V segment lost 5 bases and the J segment 8 bases; nucleotides outside the gene matches: 4. The CDR3: CASSPWTGGGYTF. DNA for the CDR3: TGTGCCAGCAGTCCCTGGACAGGGGGCGGCTACACCTTC.

In its sample, this clone was seen many times. The chain couples TRBV5-4 to TRBJ2-4, with TRBD2 matching over 13 bases. The CDR3 is made up of 16 amino acids. V trimming: 1 base; J trimming: 6 bases; junction bases outside the gene matches: 4. The germline V gene has CDR1 SGHNT and CDR2 YYREEE (reference sequence). In DNA form, the CDR3 reads TGTGCCAGCAGCTTGTCCGGGACTAGCGGGGTAAACATTCAGTACTTC. This encodes CASSLSGTSGVNIQYF.

V is TRBV7-3 and J is TRBJ2-2; 8 bases are a match to TRBD1. CDR1 is SGHTA, CDR2 FQGTGA, per germline. The trim removed 3 bases at V and 4 bases at J, leaving 1 base unmatched. CDR3 length equals 14 residues. CDR3 loop: CASSFDRGTGELFF. The CDR3 DNA follows: TGTGCCAGCAGCTTCGACAGGGGCACCGGGGAGCTGTTTTTT.

This chain joins TRBV4-1 and TRBJ2-1; 10 bases are shared with TRBD1. CDR1 is MGHRA and CDR2 is YSYEKL in the germline V gene. J lost 5 bases, V lost 4 bases, and 5 bases had no gene match. The CDR3 contains 15 residues. CDR3 sequence: CASSPGQGLHNEQFF. CDR3 bases: TGCGCCAGCAGCCCGGGACAGGGGCTCCACAATGAGCAGTTCTTC.

This clone occurred a few times. The chain joins TRBV20-1 to TRBJ2-7, with 8 bases aligning to TRBD1. This CDR3 is built from 12 residues. Losses at the gene ends were 3 bases for V and 5 bases for J; bases not matched to a gene: 3. The germline V gene has CDR1 DFQATT and CDR2 SNEGSKA (reference sequence). The CDR3 is CSASGRGHEQYF. CDR3 DNA: TGCAGTGCTAGTGGCAGGGGGCACGAGCAGTACTTC.

The table lists this clone with a count of one. The rearrangement links TRBV19 to TRBJ2-1, with D tentatively TRBD2 (6 bases). V was trimmed by 1 base and J by 0 bases, leaving 10 bases between them. The CDR3 contains 16 residues. The V gene's germline CDR1 is LNHDA and CDR2 SQIVND (reference sequence). The CDR3 DNA sequence: TGTGCCAGTAGTATAGTTGGGCGGGGCTCCTACAATGAGCAGTTCTTC. This sequence encodes CASSIVGRGSYNEQFF.

This chain joins TRBV5-3 and TRBJ2-4; 10 bases fit TRBD1. TRBV5-3 counts as an open reading frame of uncertain function. Unmatched junction bases numbered 7, after V lost 3 bases and J lost 7 bases. The CDR3 is made up of 15 amino acids. In nucleotides, the CDR3 is TGTGCCAGAAGCTCAGGAGACAGGGGGCATAACATTCAGTACTTC. Protein: CARSSGDRGHNIQYF.

This clone was seen only a few times. The J gene is TRBJ2-3, the V gene TRBV18, with 7 bases that match TRBD1. The germline V gene has CDR1 KGHSH and CDR2 LQKENI. J was trimmed by 5 bases and V by 1 base; bases with no gene match: 9. The CDR3 loop spans 16 amino acids. The CDR3: CASSPQGAPRRDTQYF. CDR3 DNA: TGTGCCAGCTCACCACAGGGGGCCCCTCGACGAGATACGCAGTATTTT.